The source of this T cell receptor (beta chain) is a study of blood T cells in healthy people across ages. The study, taken as a whole, reports: Estimates of total diversity, which came from one million sequenced T cells, were considered to be underestimates.

In germline, CDR1 is LNHNV, CDR2 YYDKDF (reference sequence). The V end was cut by 0 bases, the J end by 3 bases, with 5 bases between. This CDR3 has 13 residues. Together with a sample-barcoded 5' primer, a J-beta primer mix was included in a second PCR lasting roughly 6 to 12 cycles. Every sample gave at least 3 million paired-end reads containing CDR3. TCRdb itself ran the 5' RACE reads through MiXCR, one entry per CDR3 protein. The table includes about 800,000 distinct CDR3 sequences, roughly 25% detected once. This clonotype was recorded a few times. Antigen unknown. Healthy Russian Caucasian donors spanned ages roughly 6 to 90 years. These data are also associated with another study on T cells of mothers and their children. Per that paper: The donors comprised about six children and their three healthy Caucasian mothers.

The chain has TRBV15 and TRBJ2-5; D uncertain. The sample taken for sequencing was blood. The clonotype originates from a boy between 10 and 17 years old in good health. In DNA, the CDR3 is TGTGCCACCAGCAGAGATGTGGAAGAGACCCAGTACTTC. Its translation: CATSRDVEETQYF.